This TCR beta chain came from a study of vaccination effects on CD4 cells after COVID-19. Study conclusions and caveats: Marked clonal contraction of both clone types appeared late after vaccination.

A note on this clone: Its antigen remains unknown.

The data were produced by immunoSEQ multiplex PCR, yet TCRdb's version contains in-frame clones alone and is incomplete. The table has roughly 59,000 clones, around 78% seen once. The CDR3 is 15 residues long. Trimming removed 2 bases at V and 3 bases at J, with 12 bases between. The V gene's germline CDR1 is SGHRS and CDR2 YFSETQ. ViraFEST assay sequencing came after antigen-specific CD4+ T cells were expanded with viral peptide pools. Scientists isolated CD4+ T cells after a roughly 9-day culture period ended. Everyone in the study got two shots of either the BNT162b2 or mRNA-1273 vaccine. Vaccinated recipients, who were negative for nucleocapsid antibodies, had no history of SARS-CoV-2 infection. The authors replaced half the medium with IL-2 medium on days 3 and 7.

This sample comprised CD4+ T cells from PBMCs cultured with HCoV-OC43 spike peptides, obtained after COVID-19 vaccination. Noted subset: HCoV-OC43 spike overlapping peptide pool stimulation. The receptor's source is a human donor who received a COVID-19 vaccine. V is TRBV5-1 and J is TRBJ2-1; D perhaps matches TRBD1 (5 bases). The CDR3 sequence: CASSLGEIHYNEQFF. As DNA, the CDR3 is TGCGCCAGCAGCTTAGGGGAAATACACTACAATGAGCAGTTCTTC.